The TCR beta chain described here comes from a study of blood T cells in healthy people across ages. Donors gave around 10 milliliters of peripheral blood apiece. This clonotype was counted a few times. The trim removed 1 base at V and 1 base at J, leaving 3 bases unmatched. Germline V gene data show CDR1 as MNHEY and CDR2 as SVGEGT. The CDR3 length is 15 residues. It was with a sample-barcoded 5' primer and a J-beta primer mix that a second PCR of roughly 7 to 12 cycles was run. MiXCR was run by TCRdb on the 5' RACE reads, yielding one entry per CDR3 protein. The data show approximately 800,000 distinct CDR3 sequences, 25% seen once. These data also featured in a second study, about T cells of mothers and their children. This second study says: RNA that had been extracted went wholly into cDNA synthesis, at 1.5 ug per 15 ul.

This chain joins TRBV6-2 or TRBV6-3 and TRBJ2-7, with TRBD1 matching over 8 bases. The TCR was taken from a boy aged 5 to 17 in good health. The sequencing sample was made of blood. CDR3 DNA: TGTGCCAGCAGTTACTTGGGGACAGGTTCCTACGAGCAGTACTTC. Its protein is CASSYLGTGSYEQYF.